The sequence of this T cell receptor beta chain was determined in a study of CXCR3-negative and CXCR3-positive naive CD8 T cells. Turning to this clonotype: The antigen is undetermined.

Study findings and constraints: Sequencing showed both naive subsets with comparably high diversity, and memory CD8+ cells much lower.

CDR3 length: 14 amino acids. Germline V CDR1 and CDR2: MRHNA, SNTAGT. The libraries of TRB cDNA were prepared using 5' RACE with UMI labels. TCRdb re-called the 5' RACE reads and catalogs CDR3 proteins one per entry, DNA excluded. The sample data list 48,000 or so distinct CDR3 sequences. Sequencing was done on a sample of memory CD8+ T cells from blood. The chain combines TRBV6-4 with TRBJ2-2; TCRdb picks TRBD2, but there is no DNA to check that call. The clonotype originates from a human donor in good health. Some clones in this sample may be carry-over from other donors' samples. CDR3: CASSEGTSTGELFF.